These 18 T cell receptor beta chains originate from one sample sequenced in a study of T cell changes during pregnancy in multiple sclerosis. Sequencing was performed with immunoSEQ multiplex PCR; in TCRdb, only in-frame clones are kept and a portion is missing. Among around 95,000 clones listed, 92% were seen once. This material consisted of peripheral blood, taken after pregnancy. All receptors come from a female donor with multiple sclerosis, enrolled in a pregnancy study.

This chain joins TRBV11-1 and TRBJ1-2; 10 bases map to TRBD1. After removal of 5 bases from V and 5 bases from J, the junction contained 2 bases not matched to a gene. The V gene's germline CDR1 is SGHAT and CDR2 FQDESV (reference sequence). This CDR3 contains 13 residues. CDR3 DNA sequence: TGTGCCAGCAGCCCGGGACAGGGGTATGGCTACACCTTC. As protein: CASSPGQGYGYTF.

This chain links TRBV2 with TRBJ2-3; D not resolved. Trimming cost V 2 bases and J 2 bases, with 11 bases left between them. Per the germline V gene, CDR1 is SNHLY and CDR2 is FYNNEI. CDR3 size: 15 residues. The CDR3 is CASSELGQTTDTQYF. The CDR3 DNA follows: TGTGCCAGCAGTGAATTGGGCCAGACCACAGATACGCAGTATTTT.

This sequence joins TRBV19 and TRBJ2-1, with 11 nucleotides matching TRBD1. Trimming at V came to 7 bases and at J to 6 bases, leaving 5 bases not matched to a gene. This CDR3 region has 14 residues. Germline V gene data show CDR1 as LNHDA and CDR2 as SQIVND (reference sequence). CDR3 DNA: TGTGCCAGTACGGGGACAGGGGGTTCCAATGAGCAGTTCTTC. It specifies CASTGTGGSNEQFF.

The rearrangement joins TRBV12-5 to TRBJ2-7; the D is unclear. The CDR3 has 12 amino acids. The V and J ends lost 1 base and 3 bases respectively, with 4 bases between them. CDR1 is LGHNT, CDR2 FRNRAP, per germline. CDR3 in amino acids: CASGLALYEQYF. As DNA, the CDR3 is TGTGCTAGTGGTTTGGCCCTCTACGAGCAGTACTTC.

The chain carries TRBV4-3 and TRBJ1-3; D might be TRBD1 (6 bases). V gave up 2 bases and J gave up 3 bases, with 11 bases separating them. The germline V gene has CDR1 LGHNA and CDR2 YSLEER. The CDR3 length is 15 residues. CDR3 residues: CASSQQTGLGNTIYF. CDR3 sequence (DNA): TGCGCCAGCAGCCAACAAACAGGGCTTGGAAACACCATATATTTT.

Only one count was recorded for this clone. The rearrangement joins TRBV11-2 to TRBJ2-7; perhaps TRBD2 as D (7 bases). Trimming took off 5 bases at V and 3 bases at J, with 23 bases between the two ends. Germline CDR1 reads SGHAT; CDR2 reads FQNNGV. The CDR3 runs 17 residues. In DNA form, the CDR3 reads TGTGCCAGCAGCCCCATACGGAGGGAGGGGGTAAGCTACGAGCAGTACTTC. Protein: CASSPIRREGVSYEQYF.

The chain has TRBV6-5 and TRBJ1-1; no clear D gene. Germline loops: CDR1 MNHEY, CDR2 SVGAGI. The CDR3 runs 15 residues. V was cut by 0 bases and J by 0 bases, with 8 bases left in between. CDR3 sequence (DNA): TGTGCCAGCAGTTACTCTGACAACTTGAACACTGAAGCTTTCTTT. Its translation: CASSYSDNLNTEAFF.

This sequence joins TRBV5-4 and TRBJ2-1; D is undetermined. The germline V and J ends were trimmed by 0 bases and 0 bases, with 10 bases remaining between them. The CDR3 runs 16 residues. Germline CDR1 reads SGHNT; CDR2 reads YYREEE (reference sequence). The CDR3 DNA follows: TGTGCCAGCAGCTTGGGTAGTGGTTACTCCTACAATGAGCAGTTCTTC. It is translated as CASSLGSGYSYNEQFF.

The CDR3 sequence: CASSLTGRNEQFF. DNA of the CDR3: TGTGCCAGCAGCTTGACGGGGAGGAATGAGCAGTTCTTC. The chain has TRBV7-9 and TRBJ2-1; the D gene is possibly TRBD2 (6 bases). The V gene's germline CDR1 is SEHNR and CDR2 FQNEAQ (reference sequence). The CDR3 spans 13 residues. The V end lost 3 bases, the J end lost 7 bases, and 10 bases lay between the germline ends.

This chain uses TRBV18 with TRBJ1-1, with 9 bases aligning to TRBD1. The V and J ends lost 3 bases and 8 bases, in that order; junction bases with no gene match: 10. The CDR3 spans 15 residues. CDR1 and CDR2 from the germline V gene are KGHSH and LQKENI. CDR3 amino acids: CASSPMTGGEGEAFF. In nucleotides, the CDR3 is TGTGCCAGCTCACCTATGACAGGGGGGGAAGGAGAAGCTTTCTTT.

V and J are TRBV19 and TRBJ2-1; D is undetermined. The CDR3 is 15 amino acids. Germline loops: CDR1 LNHDA, CDR2 SQIVND (reference sequence). V was shortened by 7 bases and J by 0 bases, with 13 bases between the two germline ends. The DNA of the CDR3 is TGTGCCAGTACCATTACCCTGAGCTCCTACAATGAGCAGTTCTTC. It yields the protein CASTITLSSYNEQFF.

The chain recombines TRBV12-5 with TRBJ2-2, with D tentatively TRBD1 (6 bases). CDR1 is LGHNT, CDR2 FRNRAP, per germline. V lost 6 bases to trimming and J lost 0 bases, with 11 bases between them. This CDR3 has 15 residues. CDR3 DNA sequence: TGTGCTAGTGGCTTCAGGGGACCGAACACCGGGGAGCTGTTTTTT. Translation: CASGFRGPNTGELFF.

V and J are TRBV12-5 and TRBJ1-4; the D gene is possibly TRBD1 (5 bases). This CDR3 has 22 residues. V dropped 0 bases and J dropped 0 bases, with 26 bases sitting between them. CDR1 LGHNT and CDR2 FRNRAP come from the germline V gene. CDR3 region: CASGLVGSAGGLIDATNEKLFF. The CDR3 nucleotides read TGTGCTAGTGGTTTGGTAGGTTCTGCCGGGGGTCTCATCGACGCAACTAATGAAAAACTGTTTTTT.

The J gene is TRBJ1-1, the V gene TRBV6-1; D is perhaps TRBD1 (5 bases). Germline V lookup: CDR1 MNHNS, CDR2 SASEGT. The CDR3 loop spans 15 amino acids. Trimming removed 1 base at V and 2 bases at J, with 11 bases between. The CDR3 DNA is TGTGCCAGCAGTGAAGTTCGGGGGGAAAACACTGAAGCTTTCTTT. Residues: CASSEVRGENTEAFF.

J is TRBJ1-6 and V is TRBV19, with D tentatively TRBD1 (5 bases). From germline, CDR1 is LNHDA and CDR2 SQIVND (reference sequence). The V and J ends lost 7 bases and 9 bases respectively, with 13 bases between them. The CDR3 runs to 13 residues. Here the CDR3 DNA reads TGTGCCAGTAACCCCAGGGATGGTTCACCCCTCCACTTT. It specifies CASNPRDGSPLHF.

V is TRBV5-5 and J is TRBJ2-7, with a weak D call TRBD2 (5 bases). Germline values: CDR1 SGHKS, CDR2 YYEKEE (reference sequence). The germline V and J ends were trimmed by 2 bases and 3 bases, with 15 bases remaining between them. This CDR3 spans 15 amino acids. The CDR3 loop reads CASSFDDSGFYEQYF. The DNA for the CDR3 is TGTGCCAGCAGCTTCGACGATTCGGGATTCTACGAGCAGTACTTC.

This chain connects TRBV27 to TRBJ2-7, with 12 positions matching TRBD2. From germline, CDR1 is MNHEY and CDR2 SMNVEV (reference sequence). The length of the CDR3 is 18 residues. J lost 5 bases, V lost 5 bases, and 16 bases had no gene match. The CDR3 sequence: CASSEDRPSGGAYNEQYF. The CDR3 DNA is TGTGCCAGCAGTGAGGACCGACCTAGCGGGGGGGCATACAACGAGCAGTACTTC.

This sequence joins TRBV28 and TRBJ2-1, with TRBD2 matching over 10 bases. This CDR3 contains 16 residues. Germline V gene lookup returns CDR1 MDHEN and CDR2 SYDVKM. V shed 3 bases, J shed 4 bases, and the junction held 6 bases outside the gene matches. CDR3 amino acids: CASSFSGRARYNEQFF. As DNA, the CDR3 is TGTGCCAGCAGTTTCAGCGGGAGGGCCAGATACAATGAGCAGTTCTTC.